This TCR beta chain emerged from a study of blood T cell repertoires in COVID-19. Study summary: Specimens from acute and convalescent COVID-19 originated in the United States, Italy and Spain.

TCRdb's copy holds only in-frame clones and misses some; the assay was immunoSEQ multiplex PCR. The repertoire holds about 200,000 clones, 70% to 90% seen once, with 7.4% in the top ten. The CDR3 totals 13 residues. Germline assignment: CDR1 SQVTM and CDR2 ANQGSEA. Unmatched junction bases numbered 6, after V lost 5 bases and J lost 8 bases. Living in 25 or so US areas, the participants were between roughly 18 and 95 years of age. Cohorts were determined from participant-reported clinical history. The sequence came from a middle-aged woman with acute COVID-19. The specimen was PBMCs or T cells enriched from blood (not recorded which). The chain has TRBV29-1 and TRBJ1-4, with 9 positions matching TRBD1. The CDR3 sequence is CSVTGTGSEKLFF. The CDR3 DNA reads TGCAGCGTTACCGGGACAGGGTCGGAAAAACTGTTTTTT.